The 21 T cell receptor beta chains below come from one sample, sequenced in a study of blood T cell repertoires in COVID-19. Measured with immunoSEQ multiplex PCR; TCRdb has only the in-frame clones, and not every one. The table has 100,000 to 150,000 clones, around 81% seen once. The sequencing input was peripheral blood. The receptor source for this set is a woman in her fifties or sixties with active or convalescent COVID-19.

The chain has TRBV3-1 (or the pseudogene TRBV3-2) and TRBJ2-5, with TRBD2 matching over 10 bases. CDR1 and CDR2 (germline): LGHDT, YNNKEL (reference sequence). The length of the CDR3 is 13 residues. With V trimmed by 8 bases and J by 4 bases, 4 bases remained unmatched. The CDR3 nucleotides are TGTGCCAGCGGACTAGCGGCCCGAGAGACCCAGTACTTC. It codes for CASGLAARETQYF.

This chain joins TRBV28 and TRBJ2-1; 7 bases match TRBD2. The CDR3 spans 16 residues. Germline V lookup: CDR1 MDHEN, CDR2 SYDVKM. J lost 3 bases, V lost 5 bases, and 10 bases had no gene match. CDR3: CASSPPPSGYYNEQFF. CDR3 nucleotide sequence: TGTGCCAGCAGTCCGCCCCCTAGCGGCTACTACAATGAGCAGTTCTTC. The entire variable domain, with the rest obtained from reference TRBV28 and TRBJ2-1, is as follows: DVKVTQSSRYLVKRTGEKVFLECVQDMDHENMFWYRQDPGLGLRLIYFSYDVKMKEKGDIPEGYSVSREKKERFSLILESASTNQTSMYLCASSPPPSGYYNEQFFGPGTRLTVL.

Notes on this clone: The junction differs from germline at one of its ends, possibly a read error. The chain carries TRBV7-2 and TRBJ2-1; possible D gene TRBD1, 6 bases. The CDR3 is 14 residues long. Per the germline V gene, CDR1 is SGHTA and CDR2 is FQGNSA. This CDR3 reads CASNLQGIDNEQFF. The CDR3 DNA reads TGTGCCAGCAACTTACAGGGAATAGACAATGAGCAGTTCTTC.

The chain couples TRBV19 to TRBJ1-1; D gene uncertain. With 1 base removed from V and 7 bases from J, the gap between germline ends came to 10 bases. Germline CDR1 is LNHDA and CDR2 is SQIVND (reference sequence). This CDR3 has 13 amino acids. The CDR3, as DNA: TGTGCCAGTAGTATAGTGCCTCGGGTTGAAGCTTTCTTT. This translates into CASSIVPRVEAFF.

This CDR3 reads CASSLAREGYTF. The CDR3 DNA reads TGTGCCAGCAGCTTAGCGAGGGAAGGCTACACCTTC. The chain has TRBV7-8 and TRBJ1-2; D gene ambiguous. Germline CDR1 SGHVS, CDR2 FQNEAQ. Trimming cost V 0 bases and J 8 bases, with 7 bases left between them. CDR3 length: 12 residues.

The chain uses TRBV7-2 and TRBJ2-5, with a possible D match to TRBD2 (6 bases). Germline V CDR1 and CDR2: SGHTA, FQGNSA. CDR3 length: 16 residues. The V end was cut by 1 base, the J end by 2 bases, with 14 bases between. CDR3 nucleotide sequence: TGTGCCAGCAGCTTAGTTGGGGCGGGGTCTCAAGAGACCCAGTACTTC. As protein: CASSLVGAGSQETQYF.

The chain is built from TRBV14 and TRBJ1-4, with TRBD1 matching over 7 bases. CDR3 length: 14 amino acids. CDR1 is SGHDN and CDR2 is FVKESK in the germline V gene. With V trimmed by 5 bases and J by 7 bases, 7 bases remained unmatched. CDR3 nucleotides: TGTGCCAGCAGCAACCGGGACAGATTTGAAAAACTGTTTTTT. This gives the protein CASSNRDRFEKLFF.

The CDR3 reads CASSKTGVDSPLHF. CDR3 DNA: TGTGCCAGCAGTAAGACAGGGGTCGATTCACCCCTCCACTTT. This chain uses TRBV21-1 with TRBJ1-6; TRBD1, the table's D call, lacks a check against the DNA. TRBV21-1 is recorded as a pseudogene. The CDR3 sequence is 14 residues long.

This clone was observed a few times. The chain couples TRBV9 to TRBJ2-3, with 8 nucleotides matching TRBD2. Per the germline V gene, CDR1 is SGDLS and CDR2 is YYNGEE. With 2 bases clipped from V and 6 bases from J, the junction kept 11 bases outside the gene matches. This CDR3 has 16 residues. CDR3 region: CASSVTGTSHFDTQYF. The CDR3 coding sequence is TGTGCCAGCAGCGTCACCGGGACTAGTCACTTTGATACGCAGTATTTT.

The chain is built from TRBV5-1 and TRBJ2-3, with 7 bases aligning to TRBD2. There are 17 residues in the CDR3. The germline gives CDR1 SGHRS, CDR2 YFSETQ. The trim removed 5 bases at V and 2 bases at J, leaving 14 bases unmatched. The CDR3, as DNA: TGCGCCAGCAGTACCCAGGGAGCGGGAATCGACACAGATACGCAGTATTTT. Its translation is CASSTQGAGIDTDTQYF. Drawing the rest from reference TRBV5-1 and TRBJ2-3, the complete variable domain is KAGVTQTPRYLIKTRGQQVTLSCSPISGHRSVSWYQQTPGQGLQFLFEYFSETQRNKGNFPGRFSGRQFSNSRSEMNVSTLELGDSALYLCASSTQGAGIDTDTQYFGPGTRLTVL.

The rearrangement uses TRBV30 and TRBJ1-3, with 7 bases fitting TRBD1. The V gene's germline CDR1 is GTSNPN and CDR2 SVGIG (reference sequence). The CDR3 length is 13 residues. Losses at the gene ends were 5 bases for V and 2 bases for J; bases not matched to a gene: 3. The CDR3 sequence: CAWDRDPGNTIYF. CDR3 in DNA: TGTGCCTGGGACAGGGACCCTGGAAACACCATATATTTT.

The chain combines TRBV19 with TRBJ2-2; TRBD2 agrees at 14 bases. This CDR3 is 16 amino acids long. V lost 1 base, J lost 10 bases, and 5 bases stayed unmatched. Germline V gene sequence: CDR1 LNHDA, CDR2 SQIVND (reference sequence). CDR3 in DNA: TGTGCCAGTAGTATAGGGGGGACTAGCGGGAGTGAGGAGCTGTTTTTT. Translated, it gives CASSIGGTSGSEELFF.

J is TRBJ1-4 and V is TRBV19; no clear D. This CDR3 is built from 15 residues. V lost 4 bases and J lost 5, with 14 bases in between. Germline V lookup: CDR1 LNHDA, CDR2 SQIVND (reference sequence). For the CDR3, the DNA is TGTGCCAGTAGTAGCTTCCAGGATCCGAATGAAAAACTGTTTTTT. Its protein product is CASSSFQDPNEKLFF.

The CDR3 sequence: CASSLAASGFYEQYF. For the CDR3, the DNA is TGTGCCAGCAGCTTGGCAGCTAGCGGGTTCTACGAGCAGTACTTC. J is TRBJ2-7 and V is TRBV5-8, with 8 bases aligning to TRBD2. Germline CDR1 is SGHTS and CDR2 is YDEGEE. Trimming took 0 bases from V and 3 from J; bases not matched to a gene: 5. The CDR3 length is 15 residues.

The count of this clone is one. This sequence joins TRBV19 and TRBJ1-1, with 8 bases that match TRBD1. Germline values: CDR1 LNHDA, CDR2 SQIVND (reference sequence). CDR3 length: 14 residues. V lost 5 bases and J lost 5; bases outside the gene matches: 7. The CDR3 region is CASSSQGEGTEAFF. Written as DNA, the CDR3 is TGTGCCAGTAGTTCACAGGGGGAAGGTACTGAAGCTTTCTTT.

The V and J genes are TRBV28 and TRBJ2-3, with D perhaps TRBD1 (5 bases). V lost 5 bases to trimming and J lost 3 bases, with 15 bases between them. CDR3 length: 15 residues. Germline V gene lookup returns CDR1 MDHEN and CDR2 SYDVKM. The CDR3 reads CASSTGRASTDTQYF. The CDR3 bases are TGTGCCAGCAGTACTGGCAGGGCGAGTACAGATACGCAGTATTTT.

This clone appeared once. This chain joins TRBV6-2 or TRBV6-3 and TRBJ2-1; perhaps TRBD2 as D (6 bases). CDR1 and CDR2 (germline): MNHEY, SVGEGT. V lost 1 base and J lost 3, with 7 bases in between. CDR3 length: 14 residues. The CDR3 coding sequence is TGTGCCAGCAGTTACTTGGGGGGCTACAATGAGCAGTTCTTC. Its protein product is CASSYLGGYNEQFF.

The chain recombines TRBV3-1 (or the pseudogene TRBV3-2) with TRBJ1-2; 10 bases are a match to TRBD1. Germline values: CDR1 LGHDT, CDR2 YNNKEL (reference sequence). V lost 0 bases, J lost 7 bases, and 11 bases stayed unmatched. The CDR3 loop spans 17 amino acids. The CDR3 loop reads CASSQELGRTGGFGYTF. DNA for the CDR3: TGTGCCAGCAGCCAAGAATTGGGCCGGACAGGGGGTTTTGGCTACACCTTC.

V usage is TRBV29-1 and J usage is TRBJ1-1; 7 bases fit TRBD1. Germline V gene lookup returns CDR1 SQVTM and CDR2 ANQGSEA. The CDR3 length is 12 residues. Trimming took 6 bases from V and 4 from J; bases not matched to a gene: 5. CDR3 bases: TGCAGCGTAAGACAGGGTGGCACTGAAGCTTTCTTT. It translates to CSVRQGGTEAFF.

J is TRBJ2-7 and V is TRBV13; no clear D gene. The V gene lost 4 bases and the J gene lost 6 bases, with 10 bases spanning the gap. CDR3 length: 12 residues. In germline, CDR1 is PRHDT, CDR2 FYEKMQ (reference sequence). CDR3 sequence reads: CASSSHHSEQYF. The CDR3 nucleotides are TGTGCCAGCAGCTCCCATCATTCCGAGCAGTACTTC.

The V and J genes are TRBV6-6 and TRBJ2-2; 10 bases map to TRBD1. The CDR3 runs to 18 residues. The germline CDR1 and CDR2 sequences are MNHNY and SVGAGI (reference sequence). Trimming at V came to 5 bases and at J to 3 bases, leaving 12 bases not matched to a gene. The CDR3 nucleotides read TGTGCCAGCAGTCTATCTCCCGGACAGGGGGAGTACACCGGGGAGCTGTTTTTT. Protein sequence: CASSLSPGQGEYTGELFF.